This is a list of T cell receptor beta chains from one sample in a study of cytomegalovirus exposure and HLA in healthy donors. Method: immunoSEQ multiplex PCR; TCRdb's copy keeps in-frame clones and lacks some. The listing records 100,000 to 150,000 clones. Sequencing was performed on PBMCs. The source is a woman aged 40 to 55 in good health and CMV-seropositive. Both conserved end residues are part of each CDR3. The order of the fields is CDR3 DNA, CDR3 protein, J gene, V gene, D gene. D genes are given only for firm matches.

DNA: TGTGCCAGCAGCTTAACCGCTGCGGTGCGGGAGACCCAGTACTTC
CDR3: CASSLTAAVRETQYF
J: TRBJ2-5
V: TRBV7-3
D: NA

DNA: TGTGCCAGCAGTGACTTCTCAGGGACAGAAGACCTCTTT
CDR3: CASSDFSGTEDLF
J: TRBJ1-1
V: TRBV28
D: TRBD1

DNA: TGCAGCGTGACAGGGCTGGGCTGGGACTATGGCTACACCTTC
CDR3: CSVTGLGWDYGYTF
J: TRBJ1-2
V: TRBV29-1
D: TRBD1

DNA: TGTGCCAGCAGAAAAGACAGCCGAACGCAGTATTTT
CDR3: CASRKDSRTQYF
J: TRBJ2-3
V: TRBV7-2
D: NA

DNA: TGTGCCAGCAGCCGCCGGGACAGGGACCCTTCAGCTTTCTTT
CDR3: CASSRRDRDPSAFF
J: TRBJ1-1
V: TRBV5-7
D: TRBD1

DNA: TGTGCCAGCAGTGAAGCTTTGACAATAGTGAACACTGAAGCTTTCTTT
CDR3: CASSEALTIVNTEAFF
J: TRBJ1-1
V: TRBV6-1
D: NA

DNA: TGTGCCAGCTCACTCTCACTAGCGGGAGGGCCGTACGAGCAGTACTTC
CDR3: CASSLSLAGGPYEQYF
J: TRBJ2-7
V: TRBV18
D: TRBD2

DNA: TGTGCCAGCTCGACAGGGGTGGAGGGCAATGAGCAGTTCTTC
CDR3: CASSTGVEGNEQFF
J: TRBJ2-1
V: TRBV28
D: TRBD1

DNA: TGTGCCAGTAGTATACCGGGACAGGTGATTGTCACCGGGGAGCTGTTTTTT
CDR3: CASSIPGQVIVTGELFF
J: TRBJ2-2
V: TRBV19
D: TRBD1

DNA: TGTGCCAGCAGTTACTCGGGATGGGGGGATTCTTTCGAGCAGTACTTC
CDR3: CASSYSGWGDSFEQYF
J: TRBJ2-7
V: TRBV6-5
D: NA

DNA: TGTGCCAGCAGCCCCCCTAGCGGGAGGGGTTACAATGAGCAGTTCTTC
CDR3: CASSPPSGRGYNEQFF
J: TRBJ2-1
V: TRBV9
D: TRBD2

DNA: TGTGCCAGCAGCCCCCCGGGACAGGGGTCCCGGGGTACGCAGTATTTT
CDR3: CASSPPGQGSRGTQYF
J: TRBJ2-3
V: TRBV9
D: TRBD1

DNA: TGTGCCAGCACCCCCTCTTTGGGCTACACCTTC
CDR3: CASTPSLGYTF
J: TRBJ1-2
V: TRBV2
D: NA

DNA: TGTGCCAGCAGCTCGACGACAGGGGTTAATCACGAGCAGTACTTC
CDR3: CASSSTTGVNHEQYF
J: TRBJ2-7
V: TRBV7-2
D: TRBD1

DNA: TGTGCCAGCAGCTTGAGAGGGACTAGCGGGAGAGAGACCCAGTACTTC
CDR3: CASSLRGTSGRETQYF
J: TRBJ2-5
V: TRBV5-6
D: TRBD2

DNA: TGTGCCAGCAGTGATCCTAGCGGGAGTTTGGGTGAGCAGTTCTTC
CDR3: CASSDPSGSLGEQFF
J: TRBJ2-1
V: TRBV6-4
D: TRBD2

DNA: TGTGCCAGCAGCATAGTCTGGGACACCATCGGAGAGACCCAGTACTTC
CDR3: CASSIVWDTIGETQYF
J: TRBJ2-5
V: TRBV7-8
D: NA

DNA: TGTGCCAGCAGGCCAAGCGGGTCCCGCAGTGGTGAGCAGTTCTTC
CDR3: CASRPSGSRSGEQFF
J: TRBJ2-1
V: TRBV2
D: NA

DNA: TGTGCCAGCAGCTGGACAGGGGGCCATCAGCCCCAGCATTTT
CDR3: CASSWTGGHQPQHF
J: TRBJ1-5
V: TRBV7-8
D: TRBD1

DNA: TGTGCCATCAGTCGGAACCGGGACAGGCAGTACTTC
CDR3: CAISRNRDRQYF
J: TRBJ2-7
V: TRBV10-3
D: TRBD1

DNA: TGTGCCAGCAGCTTAGACATCTTAGCGGGTAGCGAGCAGTACTTC
CDR3: CASSLDILAGSEQYF
J: TRBJ2-7
V: TRBV7-2
D: TRBD2

DNA: TGTGCCAGCAGGGGAGACTATGGCTACACCTTC
CDR3: CASRGDYGYTF
J: TRBJ1-2
V: TRBV9
D: NA

DNA: TGCGCCAGCAGCTTGGGCCCGGACAGGTCTAGCACAGATACGCAGTATTTT
CDR3: CASSLGPDRSSTDTQYF
J: TRBJ2-3
V: TRBV5-1
D: TRBD1

DNA: TGTGCCAGCAGCTTAGGAGAGGGAGCCTTGAACACTGAAGCTTTCTTT
CDR3: CASSLGEGALNTEAFF
J: TRBJ1-1
V: TRBV7-9
D: NA

DNA: TGTGCCAGCTCACCCGTAGCCGGGAGCGGGTCAGATACGCAGTATTTT
CDR3: CASSPVAGSGSDTQYF
J: TRBJ2-3
V: TRBV18
D: NA

DNA: TGTGCCAGTAGTATGCTGAGGGGGCCCACTGAAGCTTTCTTT
CDR3: CASSMLRGPTEAFF
J: TRBJ1-1
V: TRBV19
D: TRBD1

DNA: TGTGCCAGCTCACCTTTAGGGAGGAGTGAAAAACTGTTTTTT
CDR3: CASSPLGRSEKLFF
J: TRBJ1-4
V: TRBV18
D: NA

DNA: TGTGCCAGCAGCGATCGCGGGGGAGGTGGTGGCTACACCTTC
CDR3: CASSDRGGGGGYTF
J: TRBJ1-2
V: TRBV7-9
D: NA

DNA: TGTGCCAGCAGCTCGTTTGGGCCCAGGGAAAACACCGGGGAGCTGTTTTTT
CDR3: CASSSFGPRENTGELFF
J: TRBJ2-2
V: TRBV7-6
D: NA

DNA: TGTGCCAGCAGCTTAGAGGGGGGGATCGTATATAGCAATCAGCCCCAGCATTTT
CDR3: CASSLEGGIVYSNQPQHF
J: TRBJ1-5
V: TRBV7-8
D: NA

DNA: TGTGCCAGCAGTGAGTGGGGGACAGCAACCTACGAGCAGTACTTC
CDR3: CASSEWGTATYEQYF
J: TRBJ2-7
V: TRBV2
D: TRBD1

DNA: TGTGCCAGCAGCAATCCCAGTGGCTACGAGCAGTACTTC
CDR3: CASSNPSGYEQYF
J: TRBJ2-7
V: TRBV6-5
D: NA

DNA: TGTGCCTGGAGTCCACTAGGGGCAGGGGGCTTCTCTGAAGCTTTCTTT
CDR3: CAWSPLGAGGFSEAFF
J: TRBJ1-1
V: TRBV30
D: TRBD1

DNA: TGTGCCAGCAGTAGGAAAGCTGCGGGGGCGAACACCGGGGAGCTGTTTTTT
CDR3: CASSRKAAGANTGELFF
J: TRBJ2-2
V: TRBV6-4
D: TRBD2

DNA: TGTGCCAGCAGCTTTAGTCAGGGAAGTTCCAATCAGCCCCAGCATTTT
CDR3: CASSFSQGSSNQPQHF
J: TRBJ1-5
V: TRBV5-5
D: NA

DNA: TGTGCCAGCAGCTTGGGGGGACAGGGAAGGGAGACCCAGTACTTC
CDR3: CASSLGGQGRETQYF
J: TRBJ2-5
V: TRBV5-4
D: TRBD1

DNA: TGTGCCTCGGAAAGACAGGGGGCGAACACCATATATTTT
CDR3: CASERQGANTIYF
J: TRBJ1-3
V: TRBV28
D: TRBD1

DNA: TGTGCCAGCAGTTTAAACGTGGCGGGGGGACAAGAGACCCAGTACTTC
CDR3: CASSLNVAGGQETQYF
J: TRBJ2-5
V: TRBV27
D: TRBD2

DNA: TGCAGCGTTTTCAGTTCAGACAGGGGGCCGGAAGAGACCCAGTACTTC
CDR3: CSVFSSDRGPEETQYF
J: TRBJ2-5
V: TRBV29-1
D: TRBD1

DNA: TGCGCCAGCAGCCAAGAGGGAGGGACTAGCGGGAAACTTGAGCAGTTCTTC
CDR3: CASSQEGGTSGKLEQFF
J: TRBJ2-1
V: TRBV4-3
D: TRBD2

DNA: TGCGCCAGCAGCTTGGATGCGGGTACGAACACCGGGGAGCTGTTTTTT
CDR3: CASSLDAGTNTGELFF
J: TRBJ2-2
V: TRBV5-1
D: NA

DNA: TGTGCCAGCAGCTTTCAAGAGGTCTCCTACGAGCAGTACTTC
CDR3: CASSFQEVSYEQYF
J: TRBJ2-7
V: TRBV7-9
D: NA

DNA: TGTGCCAGCAGCATTGGGACAGCGAACACTGAAGCTTTCTTT
CDR3: CASSIGTANTEAFF
J: TRBJ1-1
V: TRBV11-2
D: TRBD1

DNA: TGTGCCAGCAGCGTTCGAGAGCAGGGCGTTCTTGGCTACACCTTC
CDR3: CASSVREQGVLGYTF
J: TRBJ1-2
V: TRBV9
D: NA

DNA: TGTGCCAGCAGCCAAGACTCCGGTCTCACCGGGGAGCTGTTTTTT
CDR3: CASSQDSGLTGELFF
J: TRBJ2-2
V: TRBV14
D: NA

DNA: TGTGCCAGCAGTTACGGGGCCAGGGTCACTGAAGCTTTCTTT
CDR3: CASSYGARVTEAFF
J: TRBJ1-1
V: TRBV6-5
D: NA

DNA: TGTGCCAGCAGCTTAAGGTGGGGCAATCAGCCTCAGCATTTT
CDR3: CASSLRWGNQPQHF
J: TRBJ1-5
V: TRBV7-3
D: NA

DNA: TGTGCCAGCAGCAAAAAAGCGGGGGACACTGAAGCTTTCTTT
CDR3: CASSKKAGDTEAFF
J: TRBJ1-1
V: TRBV21-1
D: NA